A selection of T cell receptor beta chains follows, all from one sample in a study of blood T cell repertoires in COVID-19. The method was immunoSEQ multiplex PCR; TCRdb's version includes in-frame clones alone and lacks a portion of them. The sample carries 200,000 to 250,000 clones, roughly 84% recorded once. Sequencing input: peripheral blood. These receptors all come from a woman at least 80 years old with acute or convalescent COVID-19. CDR3s include the opening cysteine and the closing phenylalanine or tryptophan. D genes are given only for firm matches. Only part of the rows carry a size: once, few, many, or a class if the clone is expanded.

clone_size,d_call,j_call,v_call,cdr3_aa,cdr3_nt
once,-,TRBJ1-5,TRBV28,CASSLGGALGNQPQHF,TGTGCCAGCAGTTTAGGGGGGGCCCTAGGCAATCAGCCCCAGCATTTT
-,-,TRBJ1-4,TRBV10-3,CAISVVPGNEKLFF,TGTGCCATCAGTGTAGTACCGGGGAATGAAAAACTGTTTTTT
once,-,TRBJ1-5,TRBV6-2/TRBV6-3,CASSYFLRYQPQHF,TGTGCCAGCAGTTATTTTTTACGGTATCAGCCCCAGCATTTT
-,TRBD1,TRBJ1-1,TRBV28,CASSLPGQGGFEAFF,TGTGCCAGCAGTTTACCCGGACAGGGCGGATTTGAAGCTTTCTTT
-,TRBD1,TRBJ1-1,TRBV7-2,CASSPDRENTEAFF,TGTGCCAGCAGCCCAGACAGGGAGAACACTGAAGCTTTCTTT
-,-,TRBJ2-7,TRBV27,CASSSPGLLPYEQYF,TGTGCCAGCAGTTCGCCGGGACTCCTACCCTACGAGCAGTACTTC
-,TRBD2,TRBJ2-1,TRBV4-2,CASSQEGLAPNEQFF,TGTGCCAGCAGCCAAGAGGGACTAGCCCCAAATGAGCAGTTCTTC
once,-,TRBJ1-1,TRBV7-8,CASSLPQGGGVTEAFF,TGTGCCAGCAGCTTACCACAGGGAGGGGGGGTCACTGAAGCTTTCTTT
-,-,TRBJ2-2,TRBV5-1,CASSSGHLNTGELFF,TGCGCCAGCAGCTCGGGACACCTCAACACCGGGGAGCTGTTTTTT
-,-,TRBJ2-3,TRBV12-5,CASGLALRGHTDTQYF,TGTGCTAGTGGTTTGGCCCTCCGGGGTCACACAGATACGCAGTATTTT
-,-,TRBJ1-5,TRBV7-2,CASSFRGGQPQHF,TGTGCCAGCAGCTTCCGGGGAGGTCAGCCCCAGCATTTT
-,-,TRBJ2-7,TRBV7-9,CASSPLYEQYF,TGTGCCAGCAGCCCCCTCTACGAGCAGTACTTC
-,TRBD1,TRBJ1-2,TRBV6-1,CASSEDGTGYGYTF,TGTGCCAGCAGTGAAGATGGGACAGGGTATGGCTACACCTTC
-,TRBD1,TRBJ1-1,TRBV7-3,CASSLNGLLTGHPSEAFF,TGTGCCAGCAGCTTAAACGGGTTGCTGACAGGGCACCCTTCTGAAGCTTTCTTT
-,TRBD1,TRBJ1-2,TRBV18,CASSPGTEFLGYTF,TGTGCCAGCTCACCCGGGACAGAGTTCCTCGGCTACACCTTC
-,TRBD2,TRBJ2-2,TRBV2,CASSLGLPNTGELFF,TGTGCCAGCAGCCTGGGACTACCGAACACCGGGGAGCTGTTTTTT
-,-,TRBJ2-4,TRBV7-2,CASSLNQEGIQYF,TGTGCCAGCAGCTTAAACCAAGAGGGCATTCAGTACTTC
few,-,TRBJ1-5,TRBV28,CATTPRGRGSNQPQHF,TGTGCCACCACTCCCAGGGGAAGGGGTAGCAATCAGCCCCAGCATTTT
-,TRBD2,TRBJ2-1,TRBV5-1,CASSLEGRGMHEQFF,TGCGCCAGCAGCTTGGAGGGGCGGGGGATGCATGAGCAGTTCTTC
-,-,TRBJ2-5,TRBV7-9,CASSLLVAGVGETQYF,TGTGCCAGCAGCCTCCTGGTGGCAGGGGTCGGAGAGACCCAGTACTTC
-,TRBD1,TRBJ1-1,TRBV7-3,CASSDTGVSGNTEAFF,TGTGCCAGCAGCGATACAGGGGTATCTGGGAACACTGAAGCTTTCTTT
few,TRBD1,TRBJ1-2,TRBV5-1,CASSLGVLGQGHGYTF,TGCGCCAGCAGCTTGGGCGTCCTGGGACAGGGGCATGGCTACACCTTC
-,TRBD1,TRBJ1-1,TRBV5-4,CASINTGGTEAFF,TGTGCCAGCATCAATACAGGGGGCACTGAAGCTTTCTTT
-,-,TRBJ1-3,TRBV11-3,CASSRDSYSGNTIYF,TGTGCCAGCAGCCGTGACAGCTACTCTGGAAACACCATATATTTT
-,-,TRBJ1-1,TRBV4-2,CASSQEITAPTEAFF,TGTGCCAGCAGCCAAGAGATCACAGCCCCCACTGAAGCTTTCTTT
-,-,TRBJ2-7,TRBV19,CASRSRDSQGEQYF,TGTGCCAGTAGAAGCCGGGACTCCCAGGGCGAGCAGTACTTC
-,-,TRBJ2-7,TRBV5-1,CASSSQGGQSQEQYF,TGCGCCAGCAGCTCGCAGGGGGGACAATCCCAAGAGCAGTACTTC
-,-,TRBJ1-4,TRBV6-5,CASSYSRAKNEKLFF,TGTGCCAGCAGTTACTCCAGGGCCAAGAATGAAAAACTGTTTTTT
-,TRBD2,TRBJ2-3,TRBV7-6,CASSLGGARDTQYF,TGTGCCAGCAGCCTCGGGGGGGCAAGAGATACGCAGTATTTT
-,-,TRBJ1-2,TRBV6-6,CASSYSLVNNYGYTF,TGTGCCAGCAGTTACTCGTTAGTAAATAACTATGGCTACACCTTC
-,TRBD1,TRBJ1-6,TRBV13,CASSRTGTNSPLHF,TGTGCCAGCAGCCGGACAGGGACAAATTCACCCCTCCACTTT
-,TRBD1,TRBJ2-7,TRBV5-1,CASSTQGADEQYF,TGCGCCAGCAGCACCCAGGGGGCGGACGAGCAGTACTTC
-,TRBD1,TRBJ1-5,TRBV2,CASSERTGGIQPQHF,TGTGCCAGCAGCGAAAGAACAGGGGGGATCCAGCCCCAGCATTTT
few,-,TRBJ1-1,TRBV7-8,CASSLGGPEEAFF,TGTGCCAGCAGCTTAGGGGGGCCGGAGGAAGCTTTCTTT
-,TRBD2,TRBJ2-1,TRBV19,CASSISRGDNEQFF,TGTGCCAGTAGCATATCGCGGGGGGACAATGAGCAGTTCTTC
few,-,TRBJ2-2,TRBV5-1,CASSLAFGGTNTGELFF,TGCGCCAGCAGCTTGGCCTTCGGGGGAACGAACACCGGGGAGCTGTTTTTT
once,-,TRBJ1-6,TRBV7-6,CASSLASVTYNSPLHF,TGTGCCAGCAGCTTGGCTTCAGTAACCTATAATTCACCCCTCCACTTT
-,-,TRBJ1-5,TRBV7-8,CASSLELGGGNQPQHF,TGTGCCAGCAGCTTAGAACTGGGAGGGGGCAATCAGCCCCAGCATTTT
-,TRBD1,TRBJ1-2,TRBV6-5,CASRDRGDNYGYTF,TGTGCCAGTCGGGACAGGGGAGATAACTATGGCTACACCTTC
-,-,TRBJ1-2,TRBV11-3,CASSLEGVGYGYTF,TGTGCCAGCAGCTTAGAAGGGGTCGGCTATGGCTACACCTTC
-,TRBD2,TRBJ2-3,TRBV4-1,CASSQESSGGADTQYF,TGCGCCAGCAGCCAAGAGTCTAGCGGGGGGGCAGATACGCAGTATTTT
few,TRBD1,TRBJ1-2,TRBV2,CASSEALTGKNGYTF,TGTGCCAGCAGTGAAGCACTGACAGGGAAGAATGGCTACACCTTC
-,TRBD1,TRBJ1-2,TRBV15,CATSRETGGYGGYTF,TGTGCCACCAGCAGAGAAACAGGGGGCTATGGTGGCTACACCTTC
once,TRBD1,TRBJ2-7,TRBV19,CASSDRATYEQYF,TGTGCCAGTTCCGACAGGGCGACATACGAGCAGTACTTC
-,-,TRBJ2-7,TRBV5-4,CASSLDPAAASYEQYF,TGTGCCAGCAGCTTAGATCCCGCGGCAGCGAGCTACGAGCAGTACTTC
-,TRBD2,TRBJ2-7,TRBV2,CASSEYGRGRYEQYF,TGTGCCAGCAGTGAATACGGGCGGGGGAGGTACGAGCAGTACTTC
few,-,TRBJ1-5,TRBV11-2,CASSLDREQPQHF,TGTGCCAGCAGCTTAGATCGAGAGCAGCCCCAGCATTTT
-,-,TRBJ1-5,TRBV6-6,CASSSGGSQPQHF,TGTGCCAGCAGTTCGGGGGGCTCTCAGCCCCAGCATTTT
-,-,TRBJ1-2,TRBV7-9,CASTPSGGIGYGYTF,TGTGCCAGCACCCCTAGCGGAGGGATCGGCTATGGCTACACCTTC
-,-,TRBJ1-6,TRBV6-2/TRBV6-3,CASSNSNSPLHF,TGTGCCAGCAGTAACAGTAATTCACCCCTCCACTTT
-,TRBD1,TRBJ2-7,TRBV28,CASSSQGERGISYEQYF,TGTGCCAGCAGTTCCCAGGGGGAGAGGGGGATCTCCTACGAGCAGTACTTC
-,-,TRBJ2-7,TRBV28,CASMRGGYYEQYF,TGTGCCAGCATGAGGGGGGGATACTACGAGCAGTACTTC
once,-,TRBJ1-2,TRBV7-8,CASSSPRDYGYTF,TGTGCCAGCAGCTCCCCCCGGGACTATGGCTACACCTTC
-,TRBD1,TRBJ1-1,TRBV19,CASSPGDRGLYTEAFF,TGTGCCAGTAGTCCGGGGGACAGGGGGCTTTACACTGAAGCTTTCTTT
-,-,TRBJ1-1,TRBV5-6,CASTPWGRNTEAFF,TGTGCCAGCACCCCGTGGGGCAGAAACACTGAAGCTTTCTTT
-,-,TRBJ1-1,TRBV4-1,CASSQGRGPGGTEAFF,TGCGCCAGCAGCCAAGGCCGAGGACCCGGAGGAACTGAAGCTTTCTTT
-,-,TRBJ1-1,TRBV6-5,CASRTTGGSNTEAFF,TGTGCCAGTAGAACGACTGGGGGGTCGAACACTGAAGCTTTCTTT
-,-,TRBJ2-1,TRBV7-9,CASSLELQSHEQFF,TGTGCCAGCAGCTTAGAATTACAGTCGCATGAGCAGTTCTTC
-,TRBD1,TRBJ1-2,TRBV29-1,CSADRDRHYGYTF,TGCAGCGCCGACCGGGACAGGCACTATGGCTACACCTTC